This passage covers 22 T cell receptor beta chains from one sample sequenced in a study of blood T cell repertoires in COVID-19. Some clones are missing from TCRdb's copy, which holds only in-frame ones; the method was immunoSEQ multiplex PCR. The sample lists approximately 30,000 clones, approximately 89% occurring once. The sequenced sample was peripheral blood. The receptors were gathered from a human donor in a cohort sampled during active COVID-19.

The rearrangement joins TRBV7-2 to TRBJ2-3; 9 bases line up with TRBD2. Germline V gene data show CDR1 as SGHTA and CDR2 as FQGNSA. J gave up 5 bases and V 2 bases, and 5 bases lay outside the gene matches. CDR3 length: 15 amino acids. The chain's CDR3 is CASSLQRGELDTQYF. CDR3 coding DNA: TGTGCCAGCAGCTTACAGCGGGGGGAGTTAGATACGCAGTATTTT. The full variable domain, completed using reference TRBV7-2 and TRBJ2-3, is GAGVSQSPSNKVTEKGKDVELRCDPISGHTALYWYRQSLGQGLEFLIYFQGNSAPDKSGLPSDRFSAERTGGSVSTLTIQRTQQEDSAVYLCASSLQRGELDTQYFGPGTRLTVL.

As DNA, the CDR3 is TGTGCCAGCAGCCAAGGGCCCGAGCAGTACTTC. Residues: CASSQGPEQYF. The gene calls are TRBV14 and TRBJ2-7, with D uncertain. The CDR3 extends over 11 amino acids. Germline CDR1 SGHDN, CDR2 FVKESK. Trimming pared 1 base from V and 6 bases from J, leaving 4 bases between.

V is TRBV7-2 and J is TRBJ2-1, with D possibly being TRBD1 (5 bases). Deletions cut 3 bases from V and 9 bases from J, with 12 bases between. Germline loops: CDR1 SGHTA, CDR2 FQGNSA. CDR3 length: 13 residues. The CDR3 region has the DNA TGTGCCAGCAGCTTTGAAAGACAGACTGAGCAGTTCTTC. Translation: CASSFERQTEQFF. Using reference TRBV7-2 and TRBJ2-1 for the parts outside the CDR3, the full variable domain is GAGVSQSPSNKVTEKGKDVELRCDPISGHTALYWYRQSLGQGLEFLIYFQGNSAPDKSGLPSDRFSAERTGGSVSTLTIQRTQQEDSAVYLCASSFERQTEQFFGPGTRLTVL.

The chain uses TRBV18 and TRBJ1-6, with unresolved D. V was trimmed by 3 bases and J by 1 base, leaving 4 bases between them. CDR1 and CDR2 (germline): KGHSH, LQKENI. The CDR3 has 14 residues. The CDR3 region is CASSPGSYNSPLHF. CDR3 bases: TGTGCCAGCTCACCCGGTTCCTATAATTCACCCCTCCACTTT.

The chain carries TRBV5-1 and TRBJ1-1, with 9 bases lining up with TRBD1. The V segment lost 5 bases and the J segment 5 bases; nucleotides outside the gene matches: 10. The CDR3 length is 15 residues. Per the germline V gene, CDR1 is SGHRS and CDR2 is YFSETQ. The CDR3 spells CASREDRGIVTEAFF. DNA of the CDR3: TGCGCCAGCAGGGAAGACAGGGGGATCGTGACTGAAGCTTTCTTT.

The chain carries TRBV7-8 and TRBJ1-1; 9 bases match TRBD1. CDR3 length: 16 amino acids. Looked up from germline, CDR1 is SGHVS and CDR2 is FQNEAQ. V trimming: 4 bases; J trimming: 0 bases; junction bases outside the gene matches: 6. The CDR3, as DNA: TGTGCCAGCAGCTCCCAGACAGGGGGTTTGAACACTGAAGCTTTCTTT. Protein: CASSSQTGGLNTEAFF.

In this sample, this clone turned up a few times. The chain has TRBV27 and TRBJ2-7; TRBD2 agrees at 7 bases. Losses at the gene ends were 2 bases for V and 5 bases for J; bases not matched to a gene: 6. Germline V lookup: CDR1 MNHEY, CDR2 SMNVEV (reference sequence). CDR3 size: 14 residues. CDR3 in amino acids: CASSLVWGGDEQYF. CDR3 bases: TGTGCCAGCAGTTTAGTGTGGGGGGGTGACGAGCAGTACTTC.

The chain uses TRBV7-8 and TRBJ1-4; D is possibly TRBD1 (6 bases). The CDR3 has 17 residues. Trimming took off 1 base at V and 0 bases at J, with 12 bases between the two ends. CDR1 SGHVS and CDR2 FQNEAQ come from the germline V gene. CDR3 residues: CASSLVGRGATNEKLFF. The CDR3 DNA sequence: TGTGCCAGCAGCTTAGTTGGCAGGGGTGCAACTAATGAAAAACTGTTTTTT. The entire variable domain, with the rest obtained from reference TRBV7-8 and TRBJ1-4, is as follows: GAGVSQSPRYKVAKRGQDVALRCDPISGHVSLFWYQQALGQGPEFLTYFQNEAQLDKSGLPSDRFFAERPEGSVSTLKIQRTQQEDSAVYLCASSLVGRGATNEKLFFGSGTQLSVL.

The chain links TRBV10-3 to TRBJ2-1; maybe TRBD1 (5 bases). With 2 bases removed from V and 6 bases from J, the gap between germline ends came to 14 bases. This CDR3 has 15 residues. CDR1 is ENHRY, CDR2 SYGVKD, per germline. This CDR3 reads CAISENQGGGNEQFF. For the CDR3, the DNA is TGTGCCATCAGTGAGAATCAGGGCGGCGGCAATGAGCAGTTCTTC.

This clone occurred a few times. The chain couples TRBV2 to TRBJ1-1, with D uncertain. The germline gives CDR1 SNHLY, CDR2 FYNNEI. The CDR3 spans 14 residues. The V and J ends lost 6 bases and 4 bases respectively, with 15 bases between them. CDR3 protein: CASSPEGAGTEAFF. The CDR3 nucleotides are TGTGCCAGCAGCCCAGAGGGTGCAGGCACTGAAGCTTTCTTT.

J is TRBJ2-2 and V is TRBV6-5, with 7 positions matching TRBD2. Germline lookup yields CDR1 MNHEY and CDR2 SVGAGI. V dropped 6 bases and J dropped 7; count of bases not matched to a gene: 8. This CDR3 is built from 14 residues. The CDR3 loop is CASRKGLVVGELFF. In DNA form, the CDR3 reads TGTGCCAGCAGGAAAGGACTAGTGGTCGGGGAGCTGTTTTTT.

The V call is TRBV7-2, the J call TRBJ1-6; 9 bases map to TRBD1. The CDR3 runs to 15 residues. Unmatched junction bases numbered 8, after V lost 5 bases and J lost 9 bases. Germline CDR1 is SGHTA and CDR2 is FQGNSA. This CDR3 reads CASSDTGTGRSPLHF. DNA of the CDR3: TGTGCCAGCAGCGATACCGGGACAGGGCGTTCACCCCTCCACTTT.

The rearrangement links TRBV4-3 to TRBJ2-1; 7 positions agree with TRBD2. The germline CDR1 and CDR2 sequences are LGHNA and YSLEER. The V segment lost 0 bases and the J segment 7 bases; nucleotides outside the gene matches: 3. This CDR3 has 14 residues. CDR3 amino acids: CASSQEGEGNEQFF. Here the CDR3 DNA reads TGCGCCAGCAGCCAAGAAGGGGAGGGGAATGAGCAGTTCTTC.

This sequence joins TRBV4-3 and TRBJ2-3, with no clear D. CDR1 and CDR2 from the germline V gene are LGHNA and YSLEER. The V gene lost 0 bases and the J gene lost 4 bases, with 8 bases spanning the gap. This CDR3 has 14 residues. CDR3 DNA: TGCGCCAGCAGCCAAGATAAAAAATCAGATACGCAGTATTTT. Its translation is CASSQDKKSDTQYF.

The gene calls are TRBV18 and TRBJ2-2; the D gene is possibly TRBD2 (5 bases). This CDR3 spans 15 amino acids. V was cut by 4 bases and J by 3 bases, with 12 bases left in between. Germline values: CDR1 KGHSH, CDR2 LQKENI. CDR3 DNA sequence: TGTGCCAGCTCACTTAACCGGGATTACACCGGGGAGCTGTTTTTT. It specifies CASSLNRDYTGELFF.

The table lists this clone with a count of one. The chain joins TRBV6-5 to TRBJ2-7, with a tentative D call TRBD1 (7 bases). The CDR3 contains 15 residues. V was trimmed by 6 bases and J by 5 bases, leaving 20 bases between them. Germline lookup yields CDR1 MNHEY and CDR2 SVGAGI. The CDR3 sequence is CASSPGGRRNHEQYF. The CDR3 nucleotides are TGTGCCAGCAGCCCAGGGGGGCGCCGCAACCACGAGCAGTACTTC.

V gene TRBV28 combines with J gene TRBJ2-5; 8 bases agree with TRBD1. Germline-derived CDR1 and CDR2 are MDHEN and SYDVKM. With 5 bases clipped from V and 5 bases from J, the junction kept 10 bases outside the gene matches. This CDR3 is built from 15 residues. The CDR3, as DNA: TGTGCCAGCAGTCCTTTAGGCAGGGGGCTCGAGACCCAGTACTTC. This gives the protein CASSPLGRGLETQYF. The complete variable domain, with remaining parts taken from reference TRBV28 and TRBJ2-5, reads DVKVTQSSRYLVKRTGEKVFLECVQDMDHENMFWYRQDPGLGLRLIYFSYDVKMKEKGDIPEGYSVSREKKERFSLILESASTNQTSMYLCASSPLGRGLETQYFGPGTRLLVL.

The gene calls are TRBV7-2 and TRBJ2-7; D may be TRBD2 (6 bases). The CDR3 length is 15 residues. Per the germline V gene, CDR1 is SGHTA and CDR2 is FQGNSA. With 4 bases removed from V and 0 bases from J, the gap between germline ends came to 13 bases. The CDR3 coding sequence is TGTGCCAGCAGCTCCCGGGCGGGGTTCTCCTACGAGCAGTACTTC. Its translation is CASSSRAGFSYEQYF.

The chain recombines TRBV11-3 with TRBJ2-5; TRBD2 matches at 9 bases. CDR3 length: 18 residues. Per the germline V gene, CDR1 is SGHNT and CDR2 is YENEEA. V shed 1 base, J shed 2 bases, and the junction held 11 bases outside the gene matches. CDR3 region: CASSLGGAGGRWQETQYF. The CDR3 coding sequence is TGTGCCAGCAGCTTAGGAGGTGCGGGGGGGCGGTGGCAAGAGACCCAGTACTTC.

The chain employs TRBV3-1 (or the pseudogene TRBV3-2) and TRBJ2-2; 9 positions match TRBD2. Germline V gene lookup returns CDR1 LGHDT and CDR2 YNNKEL (reference sequence). Trimming took 1 base from V and 6 from J; bases not matched to a gene: 0. This CDR3 comprises 14 residues. Here the CDR3 reads CASSQGGGAGELFF. CDR3 DNA sequence: TGTGCCAGCAGCCAAGGCGGGGGGGCCGGGGAGCTGTTTTTT.

This clone was detected a few times. The chain joins TRBV3-1 (or the pseudogene TRBV3-2) to TRBJ2-2, with 11 positions matching TRBD2. Germline assignment: CDR1 LGHDT and CDR2 YNNKEL (reference sequence). CDR3 length: 18 amino acids. The V gene end was trimmed by 6 bases and the J gene end by 1 base; junction bases not matched to a gene: 10. The CDR3 nucleotides read TGTGCCAGCAGTCGAAGGATGGGACTAGCGGTGAACACCGGGGAGCTGTTTTTT. This gives the protein CASSRRMGLAVNTGELFF.

This clone was observed a few times. The gene calls are TRBV7-6 and TRBJ2-7; 11 nucleotides agree with TRBD1. Germline assignment: CDR1 SGHVS and CDR2 FNYEAQ. Trimming took 4 bases from V and 5 from J; bases not matched to a gene: 7. This CDR3 has 15 residues. The CDR3 DNA follows: TGTGCCAGCAGCTCCGGGACAGGGGGTTTTGACGAGCAGTACTTC. This translates into CASSSGTGGFDEQYF.